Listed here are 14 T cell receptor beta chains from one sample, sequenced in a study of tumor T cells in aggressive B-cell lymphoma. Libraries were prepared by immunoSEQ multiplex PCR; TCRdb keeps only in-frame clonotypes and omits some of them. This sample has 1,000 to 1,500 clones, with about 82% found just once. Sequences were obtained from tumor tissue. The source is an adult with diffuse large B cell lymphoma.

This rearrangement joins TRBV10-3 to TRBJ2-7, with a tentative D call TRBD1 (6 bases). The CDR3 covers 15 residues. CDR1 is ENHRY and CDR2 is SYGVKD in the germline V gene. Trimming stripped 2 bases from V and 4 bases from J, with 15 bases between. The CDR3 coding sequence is TGTGCCATCAGTGAGCCCGGGACAAAGCGGTACGAGCAGTACTTC. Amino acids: CAISEPGTKRYEQYF.

The CDR3 region is CASRHINEKLFF. The DNA of the CDR3 is TGTGCCAGCAGACATATTAATGAAAAACTGTTTTTT. The chain carries TRBV6-1 and TRBJ1-4; D not certain. Germline-derived CDR1 and CDR2 are MNHNS and SASEGT. CDR3 length: 12 residues. Trimming pared 6 bases from V and 4 bases from J, leaving 6 bases between.

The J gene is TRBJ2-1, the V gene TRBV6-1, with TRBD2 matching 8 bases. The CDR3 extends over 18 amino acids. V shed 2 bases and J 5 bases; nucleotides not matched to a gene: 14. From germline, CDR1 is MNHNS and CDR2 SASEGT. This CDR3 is CASSEFTSGSVLDNEQFF. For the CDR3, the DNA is TGTGCCAGCAGTGAATTTACCAGCGGGAGCGTACTAGACAATGAGCAGTTCTTC.

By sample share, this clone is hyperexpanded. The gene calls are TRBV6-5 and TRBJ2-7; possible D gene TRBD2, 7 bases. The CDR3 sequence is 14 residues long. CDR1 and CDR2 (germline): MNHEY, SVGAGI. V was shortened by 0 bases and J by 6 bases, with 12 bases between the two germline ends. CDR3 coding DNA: TGTGCCAGCAGTTACTCTAGGGGAGGGGGCGAGCAGTACTTC. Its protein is CASSYSRGGGEQYF.

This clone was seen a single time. The CDR3 DNA follows: TGTGCCAGCAGTTCATCCGGGACAGTGGTGCTGGGTTACACCTTC. Its protein product is CASSSSGTVVLGYTF. The chain links TRBV6-8 to TRBJ1-2; TRBD1 agrees at 7 bases. The length of the CDR3 is 15 residues. J was trimmed by 11 bases and V by 4 bases; bases with no gene match: 16. From germline, CDR1 is MNHGY and CDR2 SAAAGT.

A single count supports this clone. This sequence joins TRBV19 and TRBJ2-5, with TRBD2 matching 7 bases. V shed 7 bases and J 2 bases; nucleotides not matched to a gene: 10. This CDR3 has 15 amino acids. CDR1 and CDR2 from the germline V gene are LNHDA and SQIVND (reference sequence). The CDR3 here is CASTTQRGGQETQYF. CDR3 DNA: TGTGCCAGTACGACGCAGCGCGGGGGTCAAGAGACCCAGTACTTC.

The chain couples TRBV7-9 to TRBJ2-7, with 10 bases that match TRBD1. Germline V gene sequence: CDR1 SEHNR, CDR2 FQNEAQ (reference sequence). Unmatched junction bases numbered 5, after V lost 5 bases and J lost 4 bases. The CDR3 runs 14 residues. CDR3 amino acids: CASSTTGGRYEQYF. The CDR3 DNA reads TGTGCCAGCAGCACGACAGGGGGCAGGTACGAGCAGTACTTC.

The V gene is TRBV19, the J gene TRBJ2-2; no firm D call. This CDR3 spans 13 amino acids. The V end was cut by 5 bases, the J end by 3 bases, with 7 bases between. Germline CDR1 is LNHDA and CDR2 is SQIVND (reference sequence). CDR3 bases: TGTGCCAGTAGTGCGTGGTACACCGGGGAGCTGTTTTTT. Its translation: CASSAWYTGELFF.

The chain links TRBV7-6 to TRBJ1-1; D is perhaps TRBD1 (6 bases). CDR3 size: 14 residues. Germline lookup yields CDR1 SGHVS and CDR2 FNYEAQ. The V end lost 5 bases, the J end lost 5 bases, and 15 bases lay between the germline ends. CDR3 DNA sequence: TGTGCCAGCAGCCGTGGCGGGGGGCGGACTGAAGCTTTCTTT. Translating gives CASSRGGGRTEAFF. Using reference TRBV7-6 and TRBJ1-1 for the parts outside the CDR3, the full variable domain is GAGVSQSPRYKVTKRGQDVALRCDPISGHVSLYWYRQALGQGPEFLTYFNYEAQQDKSGLPNDRFSAERPEGSISTLTIQRTEQRDSAMYRCASSRGGGRTEAFFGQGTRLTVV.

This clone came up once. Here the CDR3 DNA reads TGTGCCAGCAGTTACTCGACCAGGGGGCGCAAGAAGACCCAGTACTTC. Translated, it gives CASSYSTRGRKKTQYF. The rearrangement links TRBV6-5 to TRBJ2-5; TRBD1 matches at 8 bases. Looked up from germline, CDR1 is MNHEY and CDR2 is SVGAGI. V lost 0 bases to trimming and J lost 6 bases; unmatched junction nucleotides: 9. CDR3 length: 16 residues.

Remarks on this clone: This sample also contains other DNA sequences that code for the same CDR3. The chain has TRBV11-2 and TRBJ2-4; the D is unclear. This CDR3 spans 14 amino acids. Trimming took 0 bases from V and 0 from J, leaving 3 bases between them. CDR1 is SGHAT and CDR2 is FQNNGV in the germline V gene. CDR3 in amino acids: CASSLDLAKNIQYF. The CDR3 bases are TGTGCCAGCAGCTTAGACCTAGCCAAAAACATTCAGTACTTC.

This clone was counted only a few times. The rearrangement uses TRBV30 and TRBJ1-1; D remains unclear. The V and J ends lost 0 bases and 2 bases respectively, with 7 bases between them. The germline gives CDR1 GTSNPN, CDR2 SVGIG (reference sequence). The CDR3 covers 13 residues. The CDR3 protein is CAWSVGGNTEAFF. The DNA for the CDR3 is TGTGCCTGGAGTGTTGGAGGAAACACTGAAGCTTTCTTT.

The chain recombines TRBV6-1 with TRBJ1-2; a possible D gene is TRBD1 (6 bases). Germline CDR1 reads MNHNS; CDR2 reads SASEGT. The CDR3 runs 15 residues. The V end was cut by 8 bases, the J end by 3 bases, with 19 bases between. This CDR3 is CASLATMGGHYGYTF. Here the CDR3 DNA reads TGTGCCAGCTTAGCTACGATGGGGGGGCACTATGGCTACACCTTC.

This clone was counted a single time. The CDR3, as DNA: TGCAGCGTTCCTCGGACAGGGTATAACACTGAAGCTTTCTTT. It translates to CSVPRTGYNTEAFF. The chain carries TRBV29-1 and TRBJ1-1; 8 bases are shared with TRBD1. V lost 5 bases, J lost 2 bases, and 7 bases stayed unmatched. The CDR3 covers 14 residues. Germline loops: CDR1 SQVTM, CDR2 ANQGSEA.